The present T cell receptor (beta chain) was sequenced within a study of T-cell memory formation after mild COVID-19. This clonotype showed up many times. From the 5' RACE reads, TCRdb called clonotypes with MiXCR, one entry per CDR3 protein. The data show about 180,000 distinct CDR3 sequences, approximately 18% seen once. With 6 bases clipped from V and 6 bases from J, the junction kept 17 bases outside the gene matches. The length of the CDR3 is 19 residues. This TCR came from a man between 18 and 29 years old who had mild COVID-19 (a few samples of this study predate the infection). Cell type and time point are not known. The sequencing sample was made of PBMCs or a T cell subset sorted from them (not recorded which). This chain uses TRBV12-3 or TRBV12-4 with TRBJ2-3; TRBD2 aligns across 14 bases. The CDR3 sequence: CASRTDYVGLAGASDTQYF. The CDR3, as DNA: TGTGCCAGCAGGACCGATTACGTGGGACTAGCGGGGGCTTCGGATACGCAGTATTTT.